The 32 T cell receptor beta chains below come from one sample, sequenced in a study of cytomegalovirus exposure and HLA in healthy donors. Primers included in the PCR were 60 Vbeta and 13 Jbeta primers. Libraries were prepared by immunoSEQ multiplex PCR; TCRdb keeps only in-frame clonotypes and omits some of them. This sample carries 110,000 to 150,000 clones, around four fifths of them seen once, and the ten largest clones take roughly 2.7%. The sequenced sample was PBMCs. The origin of the receptors is a boy aged 2-9 years in good health and CMV-seronegative.

The chain couples TRBV7-9 to TRBJ1-1; tentatively, D is TRBD1 (6 bases). V lost 5 bases and J lost 8, with 12 bases in between. The CDR3 sequence is 12 residues long. Per the germline V gene, CDR1 is SEHNR and CDR2 is FQNEAQ (reference sequence). The CDR3 DNA is TGTGCCAGCAGCAAAAGGGGGGGCGAAGCTTTCTTT. Its translation is CASSKRGGEAFF.

The chain employs TRBV27 and TRBJ1-4; 7 bases align to TRBD1. Trimming removed 6 bases from V and 4 bases from J; junction bases left unmatched: 11. This CDR3 has 16 residues. Germline CDR1 reads MNHEY; CDR2 reads SMNVEV (reference sequence). The CDR3 DNA sequence: TGTGCCAGCAGCCCCTGGGTCGGGACAGTTAATGAAAAACTGTTTTTT. Translation gives CASSPWVGTVNEKLFF.

The chain is built from TRBV5-6 and TRBJ1-2, with TRBD1 matching over 7 bases. Losses at the gene ends were 0 bases for V and 3 bases for J; bases not matched to a gene: 8. Germline assignment: CDR1 SGHDT and CDR2 YYEEEE. The CDR3 is 16 residues long. Here the CDR3 reads CASSLVDRVIYYGYTF. CDR3 in DNA: TGTGCCAGCAGCTTGGTCGACAGGGTTATATACTATGGCTACACCTTC.

The V gene is TRBV5-5, the J gene TRBJ2-7; 10 bases align to TRBD1. Germline loops: CDR1 SGHKS, CDR2 YYEKEE (reference sequence). V was clipped by 4 bases and J by 1 base; unmatched bases: 8. The CDR3 is 16 amino acids. The CDR3 reads CASSADRDRGSYEQYF. CDR3 in DNA: TGTGCCAGCAGCGCGGACCGGGACAGGGGATCCTACGAGCAGTACTTC. Variable domain in full (rest from reference TRBV5-5 and TRBJ2-7): DAGVTQSPTHLIKTRGQQVTLRCSPISGHKSVSWYQQVLGQGPQFIFQYYEKEERGRGNFPDRFSARQFPNYSSELNVNALLLGDSALYLCASSADRDRGSYEQYFGPGTRLTVT.

The chain has TRBV2 and TRBJ1-5; 7 positions agree with TRBD1. Germline CDR1 and CDR2: SNHLY and FYNNEI. This CDR3 comprises 16 residues. The trim removed 0 bases at V and 1 base at J, leaving 3 bases unmatched. The CDR3 loop is CASSEAQGISNQPQHF. CDR3 DNA: TGTGCCAGCAGTGAAGCACAGGGGATAAGCAATCAGCCCCAGCATTTT.

V is TRBV9 and J is TRBJ2-2; maybe TRBD1 (5 bases). Trimming pared 1 base from V and 4 bases from J, leaving 11 bases between. Germline values: CDR1 SGDLS, CDR2 YYNGEE. The length of the CDR3 is 15 residues. The chain's CDR3 is CASSVPGIGTGELFF. The CDR3 region has the DNA TGTGCCAGCAGCGTACCAGGGATAGGCACCGGGGAGCTGTTTTTT.

This chain joins TRBV29-1 and TRBJ2-7, with D maybe TRBD2 (7 bases). The germline CDR1 and CDR2 sequences are SQVTM and ANQGSEA. Trimming pared 4 bases from V and 3 bases from J, leaving 25 bases between. The CDR3 consists of 17 residues. DNA of the CDR3: TGCAGCGTTGTCGGGGAGGGGGTTGAGCGGGGATACTACGAGCAGTACTTC. Protein: CSVVGEGVERGYYEQYF.

The rearrangement joins TRBV28 to TRBJ1-1; 7 bases match TRBD1. Germline-derived CDR1 and CDR2 are MDHEN and SYDVKM. V lost 1 base and J lost 6; bases outside the gene matches: 14. The CDR3 sequence is 17 residues long. The CDR3 DNA reads TGTGCCAGCAGTTTATATTTGACAGGGAATCGAGCTTCTGAAGCTTTCTTT. This sequence encodes CASSLYLTGNRASEAFF.

This chain links TRBV6-5 with TRBJ1-3; D is possibly TRBD1 (5 bases). The germline CDR1 and CDR2 sequences are MNHEY and SVGAGI. V was pared by 4 bases and J by 0 bases, with 10 bases between. The CDR3 loop spans 15 amino acids. The CDR3 protein is CASSFQGNSGNTIYF. The CDR3 DNA reads TGTGCCAGCAGTTTTCAGGGCAACTCTGGAAACACCATATATTTT.

This sequence joins TRBV7-4 and TRBJ1-6; D is ambiguous. Trimming took 8 bases from V and 8 from J, leaving 13 bases between them. Looked up from germline, CDR1 is SGHVT and CDR2 is SQSDAQ. CDR3 length: 13 residues. The CDR3 spells CASYGDFHSPLHF. CDR3 coding DNA: TGTGCCAGCTACGGAGATTTTCATTCACCCCTCCACTTT.

The V gene is TRBV25-1, the J gene TRBJ2-3; the D gene is possibly TRBD2 (6 bases). The germline gives CDR1 MGHDK, CDR2 SYGVNS. The CDR3 spans 14 residues. V lost 4 bases and J 8 bases, leaving 16 bases between the germline ends. The CDR3: CASSVGGEDCTQYF. For the CDR3, the DNA is TGTGCCAGCAGTGTAGGAGGGGAAGACTGTACGCAGTATTTT.

The rearrangement links TRBV2 to TRBJ2-1; 12 positions match TRBD1. Germline V gene data show CDR1 as SNHLY and CDR2 as FYNNEI. This CDR3 comprises 15 residues. V lost 6 bases, J lost 3 bases, and 3 bases stayed unmatched. DNA of the CDR3: TGTGCCAGCAGGGGACAGGGGGCGGTCTACAATGAGCAGTTCTTC. This translates into CASRGQGAVYNEQFF. Together with reference TRBV2 and TRBJ2-1, the CDR3 gives the full variable domain: EPEVTQTPSHQVTQMGQEVILRCVPISNHLYFYWYRQILGQKVEFLVSFYNNEISEKSEIFDDQFSVERPDGSNFTLKIRSTKLEDSAMYFCASRGQGAVYNEQFFGPGTRLTVL.

The V gene is TRBV2, the J gene TRBJ1-2; the match to TRBD1 covers 7 bases. V trimming: 4 bases; J trimming: 3 bases; junction bases outside the gene matches: 5. The CDR3 spans 14 residues. Germline CDR1 is SNHLY and CDR2 is FYNNEI. In DNA, the CDR3 is TGTGCCAGCAGTGTACAGGGGCCGGACTATGGCTACACCTTC. As protein: CASSVQGPDYGYTF.

This clone has only one observation. V is TRBV5-4 and J is TRBJ1-2; no firm D call. The CDR3 sequence is 16 residues long. In germline, CDR1 is SGHNT, CDR2 YYREEE (reference sequence). V lost 0 bases and J lost 0, with 12 bases in between. DNA for the CDR3: TGTGCCAGCAGCTTGGCCTCGACACCCTCTAACTATGGCTACACCTTC. Encoded protein: CASSLASTPSNYGYTF. Complete variable domain (other parts from reference TRBV5-4 and TRBJ1-2): ETGVTQSPTHLIKTRGQQVTLRCSSQSGHNTVSWYQQALGQGPQFIFQYYREEENGRGNFPPRFSGLQFPNYSSELNVNALELDDSALYLCASSLASTPSNYGYTFGSGTRLTVV.

V and J are TRBV11-3 and TRBJ2-7, with D possibly being TRBD1 (5 bases). V lost 5 bases to trimming and J lost 3 bases, with 23 bases between them. CDR3 length equals 17 residues. Germline V gene lookup returns CDR1 SGHNT and CDR2 YENEEA. For the CDR3, the DNA is TGTGCCAGCAGCCCCCGCCCGTCCGGCGCAGGGCACTACGAGCAGTACTTC. Its protein product is CASSPRPSGAGHYEQYF.

The CDR3 here is CASSPPVTGNTEAFF. The CDR3 DNA follows: TGTGCCAGCTCACCACCCGTGACAGGAAACACTGAAGCTTTCTTT. V and J are TRBV18 and TRBJ1-1; possibly TRBD1 for D (6 bases). Per germline, CDR1 KGHSH and CDR2 LQKENI. The CDR3 runs to 15 residues. V lost 0 bases to trimming and J lost 2 bases, with 10 bases between them.

This sequence joins TRBV5-1 and TRBJ2-2, with no clear D. The V and J ends lost 1 base and 3 bases respectively, with 4 bases between them. The CDR3 spans 13 residues. Germline V gene lookup returns CDR1 SGHRS and CDR2 YFSETQ. The CDR3 is CASSLRDTGELFF. The CDR3 DNA reads as TGCGCCAGCAGCTTGCGAGACACCGGGGAGCTGTTTTTT. The full variable domain, completed using reference TRBV5-1 and TRBJ2-2, is KAGVTQTPRYLIKTRGQQVTLSCSPISGHRSVSWYQQTPGQGLQFLFEYFSETQRNKGNFPGRFSGRQFSNSRSEMNVSTLELGDSALYLCASSLRDTGELFFGEGSRLTVL.

CDR3 DNA: TGTGCCAGCTCACCAAACAGTACGCCCTACGAGCAGTACTTC. It specifies CASSPNSTPYEQYF. The rearrangement joins TRBV18 to TRBJ2-7, with D uncertain. Between the trimmed V and J ends, which lost 2 bases and 2 bases, there was a span of 10 bases. Germline V gene data show CDR1 as KGHSH and CDR2 as LQKENI. The CDR3 is 14 amino acids.

This clone was recorded a few times. The chain recombines TRBV9 with TRBJ2-1; D is possibly TRBD2 (6 bases). Germline V gene lookup returns CDR1 SGDLS and CDR2 YYNGEE. Trimming cost V 3 bases and J 4 bases, with 11 bases left between them. The CDR3 totals 14 residues. CDR3 amino acids: CASSARTIYNEQFF. CDR3 coding DNA: TGTGCCAGCAGCGCGAGGACTATATACAATGAGCAGTTCTTC.

This chain joins TRBV10-3 and TRBJ1-1; weak D call: TRBD1 (5 bases). The CDR3 sequence is 14 residues long. The germline gives CDR1 ENHRY, CDR2 SYGVKD. Trimming shortened V by 0 bases and J by 5 bases, and 10 bases separated the two germline ends. CDR3 nucleotide sequence: TGTGCCATCAGTGAGTCGGGGGGTGGGACTGAAGCTTTCTTT. This sequence encodes CAISESGGGTEAFF.

V and J are TRBV19 and TRBJ2-1; possible D gene TRBD1, 5 bases. The germline gives CDR1 LNHDA, CDR2 SQIVND (reference sequence). Trimming left V 1 base short and J 9 bases short, with 16 bases between. The CDR3 contains 15 residues. CDR3 loop: CASSIGGPGSREQFF. The CDR3 DNA sequence: TGTGCCAGTAGTATAGGGGGCCCAGGGTCGCGTGAGCAGTTCTTC. Together with reference TRBV19 and TRBJ2-1, the CDR3 gives the full variable domain: DGGITQSPKYLFRKEGQNVTLSCEQNLNHDAMYWYRQDPGQGLRLIYYSQIVNDFQKGDIAEGYSVSREKKESFPLTVTSAQKNPTAFYLCASSIGGPGSREQFFGPGTRLTVL.

The chain recombines TRBV9 with TRBJ2-2, with no clear D. Trimming left V 0 bases short and J 6 bases short, with 12 bases between. Germline V gives CDR1 SGDLS, CDR2 YYNGEE. The CDR3 covers 15 residues. The CDR3 sequence: CASSVELGWAGELFF. The DNA for the CDR3 is TGTGCCAGCAGCGTAGAGCTAGGTTGGGCCGGGGAGCTGTTTTTT.

The V gene is TRBV5-6, the J gene TRBJ2-1; 9 positions match TRBD1. V was pared by 2 bases and J by 5 bases, with 5 bases of the junction left unmatched. Germline-derived CDR1 and CDR2 are SGHDT and YYEEEE. The CDR3 extends over 15 amino acids. The CDR3 loop is CASSFGTGPDNEQFF. The CDR3 bases are TGTGCCAGCAGCTTTGGGACAGGGCCCGACAATGAGCAGTTCTTC.

The CDR3 spells CASSQSSGSADTQYF. The CDR3 DNA reads as TGTGCCAGCAGCCAATCTAGTGGGAGCGCAGATACGCAGTATTTT. This chain links TRBV14 with TRBJ2-3, with D possibly matching TRBD2 (5 bases). CDR3 length equals 15 residues. The germline CDR1 and CDR2 sequences are SGHDN and FVKESK. V dropped 2 bases and J dropped 4 bases, with 13 bases sitting between them.

The CDR3 reads CASSDLSGKTYEQYF. The CDR3 DNA sequence: TGTGCCAGCAGTGACCTTAGCGGGAAGACCTACGAGCAGTACTTC. The genes are TRBV25-1 and TRBJ2-7; 8 nucleotides match TRBD2. Germline loops: CDR1 MGHDK, CDR2 SYGVNS. This CDR3 spans 15 amino acids. V shed 3 bases, J shed 2 bases, and the junction held 6 bases outside the gene matches.

This clone was seen a single time. This rearrangement joins TRBV7-6 to TRBJ1-5; tentatively, D is TRBD1 (6 bases). Per the germline V gene, CDR1 is SGHVS and CDR2 is FNYEAQ. V was clipped by 5 bases and J by 4 bases, with 18 bases between them. CDR3 length: 16 amino acids. The CDR3 DNA reads as TGTGCCAGCAGCGCATCAGCGGGGGGCCCTAATCAGCCCCAGCATTTT. As protein: CASSASAGGPNQPQHF.

The rearrangement uses TRBV7-2 and TRBJ1-1; D is uncertain. The germline gives CDR1 SGHTA, CDR2 FQGNSA. V lost 9 bases, J lost 0 bases, and 11 bases lay in between. The CDR3 covers 13 residues. CDR3 bases: TGTGCCAGTAAACGGGGAATGAACACTGAAGCTTTCTTT. It codes for CASKRGMNTEAFF.

This chain joins TRBV6-5 and TRBJ1-1; 8 nucleotides line up with TRBD1. The CDR3 extends over 13 amino acids. J gave up 4 bases and V 6 bases, and 4 bases lay outside the gene matches. Germline-derived CDR1 and CDR2 are MNHEY and SVGAGI. CDR3 coding DNA: TGTGCCAGCAGAGACAGGGGTTCCACTGAAGCTTTCTTT. Encoded protein: CASRDRGSTEAFF.

This clone was seen only a few times. The CDR3: CATELLTEAFF. The DNA of the CDR3 is TGTGCCACCGAGTTATTAACTGAAGCTTTCTTT. The V gene is TRBV6-6, the J gene TRBJ1-1; D remains unclear. The V and J ends lost 10 bases and 5 bases respectively, with 11 bases between them. Germline values: CDR1 MNHNY, CDR2 SVGAGI (reference sequence). This CDR3 comprises 11 residues.

J is TRBJ2-7 and V is TRBV2; the D is unclear. Trimming cost V 6 bases and J 0 bases, with 21 bases left between them. Per germline, CDR1 SNHLY and CDR2 FYNNEI. The CDR3 runs to 17 residues. The CDR3 DNA follows: TGTGCCAGCAGGGCGAAGGTTAGCTGGCGGAGCTCCTACGAGCAGTACTTC. Amino acid sequence: CASRAKVSWRSSYEQYF.

The chain joins TRBV7-3 to TRBJ2-3; 14 bases are shared with TRBD2. From germline, CDR1 is SGHTA and CDR2 FQGTGA. Trimming at V came to 1 base and at J to 4 bases, leaving 7 bases not matched to a gene. The CDR3 loop spans 18 amino acids. This CDR3 reads CASSLIPGLAGGADTQYF. The CDR3 nucleotides read TGTGCCAGCAGCTTAATCCCAGGACTAGCGGGGGGCGCAGATACGCAGTATTTT.

The chain employs TRBV6-5 and TRBJ2-2; 7 nucleotides agree with TRBD1. CDR1 and CDR2 (germline): MNHEY, SVGAGI. Trimming took 2 bases from V and 2 from J; bases not matched to a gene: 5. The CDR3 has 16 residues. The CDR3 is CASSYADRFNTGELFF. The CDR3 DNA follows: TGTGCCAGCAGTTACGCGGACAGGTTTAACACCGGGGAGCTGTTTTTT.